This TCR beta chain was retrieved from a study of shared clonotypes between healthy human individuals. Terminally differentiated effector memory CD45RA+ cells were left out of the naive CD8 fraction, which was CD45RO-negative and positively selected for CCR7. Clones were read by immunoSEQ multiplex PCR, and TCRdb kept only the in-frame ones, dropping some. The sample lists approximately 2,200,000 clones; around 93% were seen once. The germline V gene has CDR1 SGHAT and CDR2 FQDESV (reference sequence). With V trimmed by 2 bases and J by 5 bases, 8 bases remained unmatched. The CDR3 sequence is 15 residues long.

The rearrangement joins TRBV11-1 to TRBJ2-5, with 7 bases that match TRBD1. The TCR comes from a young man in good health. Some clones in this sample may be carry-over from other donors' samples. Sequencing was carried out using naive CD8+ T cells from PBMCs. The DNA for the CDR3 is TGTGCCAGCAGCTTAAAAGCAGGGGGTTCGGAGACCCAGTACTTC. This codes for CASSLKAGGSETQYF. Combining the CDR3 with reference TRBV11-1 and TRBJ2-5 gives the whole variable domain EAEVAQSPRYKITEKSQAVAFWCDPISGHATLYWYRQILGQGPELLVQFQDESVVDDSQLPKDRFSAERLKGVDSTLKIQPAELGDSAMYLCASSLKAGGSETQYFGPGTRLLVL.